These T cell receptor beta chains were read from a single sample in a study of beta chain features in type 1 diabetes. Data came from immunoSEQ multiplex PCR; TCRdb stores just in-frame clones and leaves some out. The repertoire holds about 180,000 clones, 7.8% seen once, with more than 0.75% in the top ten. Sequencing was performed on central memory CD4+ T cells from blood. The receptors originated from a woman between 40 and 50 years old with type 1 diabetes. Each CDR3 is given with its conserved first and last residue. The D gene is left open where the match is weak. Clone size appears in some rows only: once, few, many, or a class for an expanded clone.

>TRBJ1-5|many|TRBV18|TRBD1
TGTGCCAGCTCACCGGACAGGGGAGGCAATCAGCCCCAGCATTTT
CASSPDRGGNQPQHF
>TRBJ2-7|many|TRBV5-6|TRBD1
TGTGCCAGCAGCGGGGACAGGGCCACTTTAAACGAGCAGTACTTC
CASSGDRATLNEQYF
>TRBJ2-1|few|TRBV5-4|TRBD2
TGTGCCAGCAGCACAGGACTAGCGGGAGGACGGGAGCAGTTCTTC
CASSTGLAGGREQFF
>TRBJ2-5|.|TRBV7-2|.
TGTGCCAGCAGCCGGGGAGCGGTCCAAGAGACCCAGTACTTC
CASSRGAVQETQYF
>TRBJ1-5|few|TRBV6-5|TRBD1
TGTGCCAGCAGGACAGGGATGGGCAATCAGCCCCAGCATTTT
CASRTGMGNQPQHF
>TRBJ1-1|.|TRBV29-1|.
TGCAGCGTTGAAAATTGGGGGGGTGGAACTGAAGCTTTCTTT
CSVENWGGGTEAFF
>TRBJ1-6|.|TRBV7-2|.
TGTGCCAGCAGCTTATCGGGAAATTCACCCCTCCACTTT
CASSLSGNSPLHF
>TRBJ2-7|few|TRBV28|TRBD1
TGTGCCAGCAGCTGGACAGGGAGCTCCTACGAGCAGTACTTC
CASSWTGSSYEQYF
>TRBJ2-7|.|TRBV6-5|.
TGTGCCAGCAGTTACTACGGCAGGGCTTACGAGCAGTACTTC
CASSYYGRAYEQYF
>TRBJ2-7|few|TRBV30|TRBD2
TGTGCCTGGCGCCGTTCTTTCGGCGGGAGTTACGAGCAGTACTTC
CAWRRSFGGSYEQYF
>TRBJ1-5|.|TRBV11-2|.
TGTGCCAGCAGCTTAGAGAGGGATAGCAATCAGCCCCAGCATTTT
CASSLERDSNQPQHF
>TRBJ2-7|few|TRBV6-6|.
TGTGCCAGCAGTTCCTCAGACAACTACGAGCAGTACTTC
CASSSSDNYEQYF
>TRBJ1-2|few|TRBV29-1|.
TGCAGCGTTGATGAGCCGCCGACACTCACCCACGACTATGGCTACACCTTC
CSVDEPPTLTHDYGYTF
>TRBJ1-1|few|TRBV28|.
TGTGCCAGCAGCCGTGGCGGGGGGAGCACTGAAGCTTTCTTT
CASSRGGGSTEAFF
>TRBJ1-6|few|TRBV7-9|.
TGTGCCAGCACTGAGGGAACGAGCTCCTATAATTCACCCCTCCACTTT
CASTEGTSSYNSPLHF
>TRBJ2-5|.|TRBV28|TRBD2
TGTGCCAGCACATACGGGGGGGGGCAAGAGACCCAGTACTTC
CASTYGGGQETQYF
>TRBJ2-1|few|TRBV5-1|.
TGCGCCAGCAGCTTGGATCCCGTGTCCTACAATGAGCAGTTCTTC
CASSLDPVSYNEQFF
>TRBJ1-4|.|TRBV6-6|.
TGTGCCACCGGGGGGAATGAAAAACTGTTTTTT
CATGGNEKLFF
>TRBJ1-1|few|TRBV11-1|TRBD1
TGTGCCAGCAGCCCCGGACAGGGGAGGCTAGACGACACTGAAGCTTTCTTT
CASSPGQGRLDDTEAFF
>TRBJ1-6|.|TRBV5-6|.
TGTGCCAGCAGCTTCTTGGGCTCACCCCTCCACTTT
CASSFLGSPLHF
>TRBJ2-7|.|TRBV9|TRBD1
TGTGCCAGCACCCCGGGACAGGTCCCCTACGAGCAGTACTTC
CASTPGQVPYEQYF
>TRBJ2-1|few|TRBV19|.
TGTGCCAGTAGTGAACAGGACAGCTACAATGAGCAGTTCTTC
CASSEQDSYNEQFF
>TRBJ2-5|.|TRBV7-2|.
TGTGCCAGCAGCTCTCTGGAGACCCAGTACTTC
CASSSLETQYF
>TRBJ2-1|few|TRBV5-4|TRBD2
TGTGCCAGCAGCCCCGGGACTACCTCCTACAATGAGCAGTTCTTC
CASSPGTTSYNEQFF
>TRBJ2-7|few|TRBV19|TRBD1
TGTGCCAGTACAGGACAGGGGATTCCCGAGCAGTACTTC
CASTGQGIPEQYF
>TRBJ2-7|few|TRBV28|TRBD1
TGTGCCAGCAGTTTCACAGGGGGCTCCTACGAGCAGTACTTC
CASSFTGGSYEQYF
>TRBJ1-2|few|TRBV6-4|.
TGTGCCAGCAGTGGCCAGTCCTATGGCTACACCTTC
CASSGQSYGYTF
>TRBJ2-7|few|TRBV4-2|.
TGTGCCAGCAGCCAAGCTCAGGGCTACGAGCAGTACTTC
CASSQAQGYEQYF
>TRBJ1-1|many|TRBV28|TRBD1
TGTGCCAGCAGTCCCACCGGGACAGTCACTTCCTCTTTCTTT
CASSPTGTVTSSFF
>TRBJ2-1|many|TRBV18|TRBD2
TGTGCCAGCTCACCAGGGCTAGCGGGGGACAATGAGCAGTTCTTC
CASSPGLAGDNEQFF
>TRBJ2-5|few|TRBV2|.
TGTGCCAGCAGGCCCGGGGTCCAAGAGACCCAGTACTTC
CASRPGVQETQYF
>TRBJ1-1|few|TRBV7-9|.
TGTGCCAGCAGCTTACGCGGAACTGAAGCTTTCTTT
CASSLRGTEAFF
>TRBJ2-1|few|TRBV7-7|.
TGTGCCAGCAGCTTAACACAGAACAATGAGCAGTTCTTC
CASSLTQNNEQFF
>TRBJ1-6|many|TRBV5-1|TRBD1
TGCGCCAGCAGCCTCCGGGACAGAGATTCACCCCTCCACTTT
CASSLRDRDSPLHF
>TRBJ2-7|.|TRBV5-1|TRBD1
TGCGCCAGCAGCTCGCCGGGACAGGGATTTTCGGAGCAGTACTTC
CASSSPGQGFSEQYF
>TRBJ2-3|.|TRBV5-5|TRBD2
TGTGCCAGCAGCTGGGCGGAGGGCGGGGGGACAGATACGCAGTATTTT
CASSWAEGGGTDTQYF
>TRBJ2-2|many|TRBV11-2|.
TGTGCCAGCAGCTTATCAGGGACCGGGGAGCTGTTTTTT
CASSLSGTGELFF
>TRBJ1-4|.|TRBV7-9|.
TGTGCCAGCAGCCCCTCCTCGAATGAAAAACTGTTTTTT
CASSPSSNEKLFF
>TRBJ1-1|.|TRBV7-3|TRBD1
TGTGCCAGCAGCTCGGACAGGGACACTGAAGCTTTCTTT
CASSSDRDTEAFF
>TRBJ1-2|.|TRBV9|.
TGTGCCAGCAGCCCAAACCCAGGGGCTAACTATGGCTACACCTTC
CASSPNPGANYGYTF
>TRBJ1-6|.|TRBV28|.
TGTGCCAGCAGTATCCCGACAGGATATTCACCCCTCCACTTT
CASSIPTGYSPLHF
>TRBJ2-1|few|TRBV7-3|.
TGTGCCAGCAGCCCCTCCGGGAGCTCCTACAATGAGCAGTTCTTC
CASSPSGSSYNEQFF
>TRBJ1-1|few|TRBV19|TRBD1
TGTGCCAGTAGTGACAGGGAGAACACTGAAGCTTTCTTT
CASSDRENTEAFF
>TRBJ1-1|.|TRBV18|.
TGTGCCAGCTCTTCCGGGTCCAACCCAAACACTGAAGCTTTCTTT
CASSSGSNPNTEAFF
>TRBJ2-7|few|TRBV30|TRBD2
TGTGCCTCAAGGACTAGCGGGGGCCGCTACGAGCAGTACTTC
CASRTSGGRYEQYF
>TRBJ2-5|.|TRBV7-2|.
TGTGCCAGCAGCTTAGCCGGGCACCGGGAGGAGACCCAGTACTTC
CASSLAGHREETQYF
>TRBJ2-5|.|TRBV21-1|.
TGTGCCAGCAGCAAAGAAAGAGAGCGGGAGAGGGAAGAGACCCAGTACTTC
CASSKEREREREETQYF
>TRBJ2-5|.|TRBV5-1|.
TGCGCCAGCAGCTTTGGCGGGGCGGAGACCCAGTACTTC
CASSFGGAETQYF